Listed below are T cell receptor beta chains from one sample, sequenced in a study of beta chain features in type 1 diabetes. Assay: immunoSEQ multiplex PCR; the TCRdb copy retains only in-frame clones and omits some. The sample includes 250,000 to 350,000 clones, approximately 10% seen only once; the top ten take over 0.015%. Sequencing was carried out using naive CD4+ T cells from blood. The receptors were gathered from a woman in her thirties in good health. CDR3s leave out the opening cysteine and the closing phenylalanine or tryptophan. The D gene is left open where the match is weak. The size field is filled for only some rows; it gives once, few, many or a size class.

J gene: TRBJ2-1; D gene: -; CDR3 length: 11; clone size: few; V gene: TRBV9; CDR3 protein: ASSVREVGEQF
J gene: TRBJ2-5; D gene: TRBD2; CDR3 length: 14; clone size: -; V gene: TRBV9; CDR3 protein: ASSPQPGGRQETQY
J gene: TRBJ2-4; D gene: TRBD2; CDR3 length: 14; clone size: few; V gene: TRBV2; CDR3 protein: ASSEVGGRTKNIQY
J gene: TRBJ2-1; D gene: TRBD2; CDR3 length: 15; clone size: few; V gene: TRBV27; CDR3 protein: ASSLSGLISSYNEQF
J gene: TRBJ1-2; D gene: -; CDR3 length: 11; clone size: -; V gene: TRBV6-4; CDR3 protein: ASSDGLGHGYT
J gene: TRBJ1-5; D gene: -; CDR3 length: 16; clone size: -; V gene: TRBV27; CDR3 protein: ASILRERQVYSNQPQH
J gene: TRBJ2-1; D gene: TRBD1; CDR3 length: 11; clone size: few; V gene: TRBV7-2; CDR3 protein: ASSPWTGQEQF
J gene: TRBJ2-5; D gene: -; CDR3 length: 14; clone size: few; V gene: TRBV7-2; CDR3 protein: ASSLSGLTGKETQY
J gene: TRBJ2-5; D gene: TRBD2; CDR3 length: 13; clone size: few; V gene: TRBV19; CDR3 protein: ASGRLAPYQETQY
J gene: TRBJ1-1; D gene: TRBD1; CDR3 length: 11; clone size: -; V gene: TRBV27; CDR3 protein: ASKGQVNTEAF
J gene: TRBJ2-7; D gene: -; CDR3 length: 12; clone size: -; V gene: TRBV7-8; CDR3 protein: ASSTWGGSDEQY
J gene: TRBJ1-6; D gene: -; CDR3 length: 12; clone size: few; V gene: TRBV27; CDR3 protein: ASQGGPRNSPLH
J gene: TRBJ2-7; D gene: -; CDR3 length: 11; clone size: -; V gene: TRBV6-5; CDR3 protein: ASRLNQGSEQY
J gene: TRBJ1-2; D gene: -; CDR3 length: 12; clone size: few; V gene: TRBV4-2; CDR3 protein: ASSHDTSNYGYT
J gene: TRBJ2-3; D gene: -; CDR3 length: 12; clone size: -; V gene: TRBV7-8; CDR3 protein: ASSLLTSTDTQY
J gene: TRBJ2-3; D gene: -; CDR3 length: 13; clone size: few; V gene: TRBV2; CDR3 protein: ASSNTIHSTDTQY
J gene: TRBJ2-2; D gene: TRBD1; CDR3 length: 16; clone size: few; V gene: TRBV4-3; CDR3 protein: ASSQADRGRYDTGELF
J gene: TRBJ2-7; D gene: -; CDR3 length: 12; clone size: -; V gene: TRBV5-1; CDR3 protein: ASSETGAPYEQY
J gene: TRBJ2-5; D gene: TRBD2; CDR3 length: 13; clone size: -; V gene: TRBV7-9; CDR3 protein: ASSRTGGPGETQY
J gene: TRBJ2-7; D gene: TRBD1; CDR3 length: 12; clone size: -; V gene: TRBV28; CDR3 protein: ASSQGTGRYEQY
J gene: TRBJ2-1; D gene: -; CDR3 length: 9; clone size: -; V gene: TRBV20-1; CDR3 protein: SAVRYNEQF
J gene: TRBJ2-7; D gene: -; CDR3 length: 10; clone size: -; V gene: TRBV28; CDR3 protein: ASSQAGYEQY
J gene: TRBJ2-7; D gene: TRBD1; CDR3 length: 13; clone size: -; V gene: TRBV25-1; CDR3 protein: ASSDPGTGPYEQY
J gene: TRBJ2-1; D gene: -; CDR3 length: 13; clone size: few; V gene: TRBV7-2; CDR3 protein: ASSLGLSIYNEQF
J gene: TRBJ2-1; D gene: TRBD2; CDR3 length: 12; clone size: -; V gene: TRBV29-1; CDR3 protein: SVETAGGTNEQF
J gene: TRBJ2-1; D gene: -; CDR3 length: 14; clone size: few; V gene: TRBV4-3; CDR3 protein: ASSQEVPQGYNEQF
J gene: TRBJ2-1; D gene: TRBD2; CDR3 length: 11; clone size: once; V gene: TRBV7-9; CDR3 protein: ASSSGGLDEQF
J gene: TRBJ2-1; D gene: -; CDR3 length: 12; clone size: few; V gene: TRBV5-4; CDR3 protein: ASSQDAAYNEQF
J gene: TRBJ2-4; D gene: -; CDR3 length: 14; clone size: -; V gene: TRBV19; CDR3 protein: ASSIEATLAKNIQY
J gene: TRBJ2-7; D gene: TRBD2; CDR3 length: 14; clone size: few; V gene: TRBV7-2; CDR3 protein: ASSTRTGGYVGEQY
J gene: TRBJ2-7; D gene: -; CDR3 length: 13; clone size: few; V gene: TRBV23-1; CDR3 protein: ASSPSGVRSYEQY
J gene: TRBJ1-1; D gene: -; CDR3 length: 10; clone size: -; V gene: TRBV30; CDR3 protein: AWTGQDTEAF
J gene: TRBJ2-2; D gene: TRBD2; CDR3 length: 15; clone size: -; V gene: TRBV15; CDR3 protein: ATSRDGASGRNGELF
J gene: TRBJ2-3; D gene: -; CDR3 length: 12; clone size: -; V gene: TRBV10-3; CDR3 protein: AISESTSSDTQY
J gene: TRBJ2-1; D gene: TRBD2; CDR3 length: 14; clone size: -; V gene: TRBV7-2; CDR3 protein: ASSPLAGASYNEQF
J gene: TRBJ1-2; D gene: -; CDR3 length: 12; clone size: few; V gene: TRBV14; CDR3 protein: ASSAGGLGYGYT
J gene: TRBJ2-5; D gene: TRBD1; CDR3 length: 11; clone size: -; V gene: TRBV27; CDR3 protein: ASSTGTEGEEY
J gene: TRBJ2-5; D gene: TRBD2; CDR3 length: 13; clone size: few; V gene: TRBV18; CDR3 protein: ASSQTGTRWETQY
J gene: TRBJ2-7; D gene: -; CDR3 length: 11; clone size: -; V gene: TRBV7-2; CDR3 protein: ASSLDRTYEQY
J gene: TRBJ1-5; D gene: -; CDR3 length: 13; clone size: -; V gene: TRBV7-2; CDR3 protein: ASSLAGQNNQPQH
J gene: TRBJ2-1; D gene: TRBD2; CDR3 length: 12; clone size: -; V gene: TRBV5-8; CDR3 protein: ASSKSGTYNEQF
J gene: TRBJ2-4; D gene: -; CDR3 length: 14; clone size: -; V gene: TRBV5-1; CDR3 protein: ASSPFVSVEGNIQY
J gene: TRBJ2-1; D gene: TRBD2; CDR3 length: 12; clone size: few; V gene: TRBV6-4; CDR3 protein: ASSGLAGASEQF
J gene: TRBJ2-5; D gene: -; CDR3 length: 11; clone size: -; V gene: TRBV29-1; CDR3 protein: SVKHVSGETQY
J gene: TRBJ2-1; D gene: TRBD2; CDR3 length: 12; clone size: -; V gene: TRBV28; CDR3 protein: ASILAGGYNEQF
J gene: TRBJ2-1; D gene: TRBD2; CDR3 length: 17; clone size: -; V gene: TRBV28; CDR3 protein: ASSPLMGTSGGSYNEQF
J gene: TRBJ2-1; D gene: -; CDR3 length: 16; clone size: -; V gene: TRBV4-3; CDR3 protein: ASSQVGGTDYSYNEQF
J gene: TRBJ2-5; D gene: TRBD2; CDR3 length: 16; clone size: few; V gene: TRBV7-9; CDR3 protein: ASSLANIGGEYQETQY
J gene: TRBJ2-5; D gene: TRBD1; CDR3 length: 14; clone size: -; V gene: TRBV4-3; CDR3 protein: ASSQDRGLLGETQY
J gene: TRBJ2-2; D gene: -; CDR3 length: 14; clone size: few; V gene: TRBV29-1; CDR3 protein: SVPFGGAANTGELF
J gene: TRBJ2-1; D gene: -; CDR3 length: 13; clone size: few; V gene: TRBV7-2; CDR3 protein: ASSLTPLVNNEQF
J gene: TRBJ1-4; D gene: TRBD1; CDR3 length: 11; clone size: few; V gene: TRBV7-2; CDR3 protein: ASSRGQGEKLF
J gene: TRBJ2-1; D gene: -; CDR3 length: 12; clone size: -; V gene: TRBV5-1; CDR3 protein: ASSLGGSYNEQF
J gene: TRBJ2-2; D gene: -; CDR3 length: 13; clone size: -; V gene: TRBV7-9; CDR3 protein: ASPAVAANTGELF
J gene: TRBJ2-3; D gene: TRBD2; CDR3 length: 15; clone size: few; V gene: TRBV7-2; CDR3 protein: ASSLGLAGGPPDTQY
J gene: TRBJ2-7; D gene: TRBD1; CDR3 length: 13; clone size: -; V gene: TRBV7-9; CDR3 protein: ASSPTDRGPREQY
J gene: TRBJ2-1; D gene: TRBD2; CDR3 length: 14; clone size: -; V gene: TRBV9; CDR3 protein: ASSVVGGRAYNEQF